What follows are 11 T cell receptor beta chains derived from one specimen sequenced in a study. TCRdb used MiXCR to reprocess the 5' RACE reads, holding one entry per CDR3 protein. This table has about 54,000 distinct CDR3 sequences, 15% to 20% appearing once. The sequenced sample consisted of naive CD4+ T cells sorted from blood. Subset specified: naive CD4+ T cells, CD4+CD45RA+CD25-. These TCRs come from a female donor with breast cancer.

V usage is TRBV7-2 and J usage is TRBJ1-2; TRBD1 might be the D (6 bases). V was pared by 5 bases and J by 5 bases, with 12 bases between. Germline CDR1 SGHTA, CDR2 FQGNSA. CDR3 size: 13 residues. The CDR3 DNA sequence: TGTGCCAGCAGCGCAAGACAGGATTATGGCTACACCTTC. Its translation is CASSARQDYGYTF.

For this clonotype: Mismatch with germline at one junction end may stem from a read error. CDR3 loop: CAGSHGANYGYTF. DNA for the CDR3: TGTGCCGGCAGCCACGGCGCCAACTATGGCTACACCTTC. The V call is TRBV11-2, the J call TRBJ1-2; D is unresolved. The germline gives CDR1 SGHAT, CDR2 FQNNGV. This CDR3 comprises 13 residues.

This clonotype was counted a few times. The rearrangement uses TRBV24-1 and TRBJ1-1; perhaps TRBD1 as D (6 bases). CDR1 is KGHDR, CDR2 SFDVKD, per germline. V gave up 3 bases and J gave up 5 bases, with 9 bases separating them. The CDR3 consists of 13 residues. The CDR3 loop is CATSDGGRTEAFF. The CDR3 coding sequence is TGTGCCACCAGTGATGGGGGCAGGACTGAAGCTTTCTTT.

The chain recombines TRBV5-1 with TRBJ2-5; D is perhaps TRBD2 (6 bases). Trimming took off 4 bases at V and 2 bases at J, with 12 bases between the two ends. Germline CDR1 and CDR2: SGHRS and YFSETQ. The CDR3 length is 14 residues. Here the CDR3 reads CASSVGLPQETQYF. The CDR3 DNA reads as TGCGCCAGCAGCGTGGGACTCCCTCAAGAGACCCAGTACTTC.

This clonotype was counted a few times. CDR3 DNA sequence: TGCGCCAGCAGCTCCTCCGGGACAGGGGTTAGCTACACCTTC. Encoded protein: CASSSSGTGVSYTF. The chain recombines TRBV5-1 with TRBJ1-2, with 10 positions matching TRBD1. The CDR3 contains 14 residues. In germline, CDR1 is SGHRS, CDR2 YFSETQ. V was pared by 3 bases and J by 9 bases, with 8 bases of the junction left unmatched.

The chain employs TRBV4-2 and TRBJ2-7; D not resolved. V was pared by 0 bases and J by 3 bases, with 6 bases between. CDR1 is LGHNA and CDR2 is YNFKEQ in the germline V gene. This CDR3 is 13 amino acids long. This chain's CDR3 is CASSQDRSYEQYF. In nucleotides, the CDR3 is TGTGCCAGCAGCCAAGATAGGAGCTACGAGCAGTACTTC.

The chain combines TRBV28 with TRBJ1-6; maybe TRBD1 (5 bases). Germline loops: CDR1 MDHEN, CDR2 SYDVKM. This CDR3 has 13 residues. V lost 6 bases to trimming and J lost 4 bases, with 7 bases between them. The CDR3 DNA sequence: TGTGCCAGCAGACAGGATTATAATTCACCCCTCCACTTT. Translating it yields CASRQDYNSPLHF.

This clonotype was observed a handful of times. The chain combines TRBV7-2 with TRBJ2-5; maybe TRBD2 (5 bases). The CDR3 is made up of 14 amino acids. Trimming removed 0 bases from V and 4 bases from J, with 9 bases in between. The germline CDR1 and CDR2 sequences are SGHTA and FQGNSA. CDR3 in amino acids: CASSLAGNLETQYF. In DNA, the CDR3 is TGTGCCAGCAGCTTAGCCGGGAACCTAGAGACCCAGTACTTC.

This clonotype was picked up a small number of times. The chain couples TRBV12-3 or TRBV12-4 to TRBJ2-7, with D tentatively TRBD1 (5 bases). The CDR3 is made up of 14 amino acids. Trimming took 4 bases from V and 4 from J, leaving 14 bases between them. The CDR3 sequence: CASSYQGESYEQYF. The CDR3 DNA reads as TGTGCCAGCAGTTATCAGGGTGAGAGTTACGAGCAGTACTTC.

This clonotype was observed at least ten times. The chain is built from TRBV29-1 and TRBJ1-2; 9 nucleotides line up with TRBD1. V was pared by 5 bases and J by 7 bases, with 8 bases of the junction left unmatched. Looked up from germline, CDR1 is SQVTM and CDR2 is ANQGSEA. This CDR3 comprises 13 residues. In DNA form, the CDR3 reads TGCAGCGTTTGGGAACAGGGGGCTGGTGGCTACACCTTC. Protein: CSVWEQGAGGYTF. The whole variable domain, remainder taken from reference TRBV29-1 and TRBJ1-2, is SAVISQKPSRDICQRGTSLTIQCQVDSQVTMMFWYRQQPGQSLTLIATANQGSEATYESGFVIDKFPISRPNLTFSTLTVSNMSPEDSSIYLCSVWEQGAGGYTFGSGTRLTVV.

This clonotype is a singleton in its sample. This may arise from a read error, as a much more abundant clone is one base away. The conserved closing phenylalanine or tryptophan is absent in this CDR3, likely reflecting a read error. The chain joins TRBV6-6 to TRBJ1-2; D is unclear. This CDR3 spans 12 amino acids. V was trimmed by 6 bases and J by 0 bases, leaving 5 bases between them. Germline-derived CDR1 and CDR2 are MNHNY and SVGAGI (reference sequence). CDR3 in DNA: TGTGCCAGCAGGGCCTCTAACTATGGCTACACCTGC. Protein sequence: CASRASNYGYTC.